This T cell receptor beta chain came from a study of T cell responses to AZD1222 COVID-19 vaccine. Study conclusions and caveats: Researchers took repertoire samples only after the peak T cell response had come. A reported finding is that nearly half of spike-specific TCRs target unmutated variant regions. Spike-wide vaccine-associated CD4 TCRs dominated at 160-218 and 743-854.

The V gene lost 3 bases and the J gene lost 11 bases, with 14 bases spanning the gap. The CDR3 runs 14 residues. CDR1 is LNHDA and CDR2 is SQIVND in the germline V gene (reference sequence). Sequencing was performed with immunoSEQ multiplex PCR; in TCRdb, only in-frame clones are kept and a portion is missing. The sample shows approximately 89,000 clones, about 90% of them seen only once. As regards this clone: Antigen: not known.

This receptor was obtained from an adult in good health. V usage is TRBV19 and J usage is TRBJ1-6; tentatively, D is TRBD1 (5 bases). The source material was peripheral blood, sampled on day 0 of AZD1222 vaccination. In nucleotides, the CDR3 is TGTGCCAGTAGTATGGAGGCAGGGAGAACACCCCTCCACTTT. This sequence encodes CASSMEAGRTPLHF.